The 18 T cell receptor beta chains presented below share a single source sample, sequenced in a study of blood T cell repertoires in COVID-19. Libraries were prepared by immunoSEQ multiplex PCR; TCRdb keeps only in-frame clonotypes and omits some of them. The profile covers 150,000 to 250,000 clones, with approximately 84% appearing a single time and around 7% taken by the ten largest. The sample was PBMCs or T cells enriched from blood (not recorded which). Receptors originate from a middle-aged man who had recovered from COVID-19.

The CDR3 sequence is CASSPPYIWGQGNYGYTF. The CDR3 nucleotides are TGTGCCAGCAGCCCCCCTTATATATGGGGACAGGGGAACTATGGCTACACCTTC. V gene TRBV13 combines with J gene TRBJ1-2; 10 nucleotides line up with TRBD1. Germline V gives CDR1 PRHDT, CDR2 FYEKMQ (reference sequence). The CDR3 length is 18 residues. J lost 2 bases, V lost 5 bases, and 14 bases had no gene match.

The chain combines TRBV18 with TRBJ2-5; D unresolved. This CDR3 is built from 13 residues. Germline CDR1 and CDR2: KGHSH and LQKENI. Trimming took 2 bases from V and 5 from J, leaving 9 bases between them. DNA of the CDR3: TGTGCCAGCTCACCAAATCTCCGGGAGACCCAGTACTTC. The encoded protein is CASSPNLRETQYF.

The rearrangement joins TRBV14 to TRBJ2-5, with TRBD1 as a possible D gene (6 bases). CDR1 is SGHDN and CDR2 is FVKESK in the germline V gene. The germline V and J ends were trimmed by 2 bases and 4 bases, with 14 bases remaining between them. The CDR3 loop spans 15 amino acids. The CDR3: CASSQTKGVGETQYF. The CDR3 DNA sequence: TGTGCCAGCAGCCAAACAAAGGGGGTCGGAGAGACCCAGTACTTC.

V usage is TRBV7-2 and J usage is TRBJ1-1, with D possibly matching TRBD1 (5 bases). The CDR3 totals 16 residues. The V gene's germline CDR1 is SGHTA and CDR2 FQGNSA. Trimming shortened V by 1 base and J by 1 base, and 13 bases separated the two germline ends. The CDR3 DNA reads TGTGCCAGCAGCTTAGATAGGGCAGGGTCGAACACTGAAGCTTTCTTT. Its protein is CASSLDRAGSNTEAFF.

J is TRBJ2-3 and V is TRBV2; TRBD2 matches at 7 bases. This CDR3 region has 11 residues. CDR1 and CDR2 (germline): SNHLY, FYNNEI. V was clipped by 4 bases and J by 11 bases; unmatched bases: 3. The DNA of the CDR3 is TGTGCCAGCAGTGGTGCGGGGGTGCAGTATTTT. This sequence encodes CASSGAGVQYF.

The chain employs TRBV5-1 and TRBJ2-7; 14 bases align to TRBD2. Trimming cost V 4 bases and J 4 bases; bases outside gene matches: 7. Germline V gives CDR1 SGHRS, CDR2 YFSETQ. The CDR3 sequence is 16 residues long. This CDR3 is CASSPGTSGGVYEQYF. CDR3 nucleotide sequence: TGCGCCAGCAGCCCCGGGACTAGCGGGGGAGTTTACGAGCAGTACTTC. The whole variable domain, remainder taken from reference TRBV5-1 and TRBJ2-7, is KAGVTQTPRYLIKTRGQQVTLSCSPISGHRSVSWYQQTPGQGLQFLFEYFSETQRNKGNFPGRFSGRQFSNSRSEMNVSTLELGDSALYLCASSPGTSGGVYEQYFGPGTRLTVT.

The chain combines TRBV2 with TRBJ1-2; TRBD1 might be the D (6 bases). CDR1 and CDR2 from the germline V gene are SNHLY and FYNNEI. CDR3 length: 14 amino acids. V dropped 5 bases and J dropped 7 bases, with 17 bases sitting between them. CDR3 DNA sequence: TGTGCCAGCAGTCCATCCCGGACAGATCCTGGCTACACCTTC. Translation gives CASSPSRTDPGYTF.

The J gene is TRBJ2-7, the V gene TRBV7-2, with 11 bases identical to TRBD1. From germline, CDR1 is SGHTA and CDR2 FQGNSA. This CDR3 is 14 amino acids long. Unmatched junction bases numbered 4, after V lost 4 bases and J lost 5 bases. The CDR3 region has the DNA TGTGCCAGCAGCTCTCCGGGACAGGGGGACGAGCAGTACTTC. This gives the protein CASSSPGQGDEQYF. Complete variable domain (other parts from reference TRBV7-2 and TRBJ2-7): GAGVSQSPSNKVTEKGKDVELRCDPISGHTALYWYRQSLGQGLEFLIYFQGNSAPDKSGLPSDRFSAERTGGSVSTLTIQRTQQEDSAVYLCASSSPGQGDEQYFGPGTRLTVT.

The chain combines TRBV2 with TRBJ1-3; D remains unclear. This CDR3 comprises 14 residues. With 7 bases removed from V and 1 base from J, the gap between germline ends came to 11 bases. CDR1 and CDR2 (germline): SNHLY, FYNNEI. CDR3 amino acids: CASKKGVSGNTIYF. CDR3 DNA: TGTGCCAGCAAGAAAGGAGTTTCTGGAAACACCATATATTTT.

The chain employs TRBV2 and TRBJ1-3, with D possibly TRBD1 on 5 matching bases. Germline CDR1 SNHLY, CDR2 FYNNEI. This CDR3 comprises 16 residues. The germline V and J ends were trimmed by 3 bases and 0 bases, with 12 bases remaining between them. The CDR3 bases are TGTGCCAGCAGTGATTTAATTGGGGCCTCTGGAAACACCATATATTTT. Its translation: CASSDLIGASGNTIYF. The entire variable domain, with the rest obtained from reference TRBV2 and TRBJ1-3, is as follows: EPEVTQTPSHQVTQMGQEVILRCVPISNHLYFYWYRQILGQKVEFLVSFYNNEISEKSEIFDDQFSVERPDGSNFTLKIRSTKLEDSAMYFCASSDLIGASGNTIYFGEGSWLTVV.

This chain links TRBV7-8 with TRBJ1-5; D unclear. Germline CDR1 SGHVS, CDR2 FQNEAQ. The CDR3 is made up of 14 amino acids. The germline V and J ends were trimmed by 5 bases and 0 bases, with 8 bases remaining between them. The CDR3 region is CASSRQNSNQPQHF. Written as DNA, the CDR3 is TGTGCCAGCAGCCGACAAAATAGCAATCAGCCCCAGCATTTT.

The V call is TRBV7-9, the J call TRBJ2-5; maybe TRBD2 (5 bases). This CDR3 spans 15 amino acids. Trimming cost V 5 bases and J 4 bases, with 17 bases left between them. Germline loops: CDR1 SEHNR, CDR2 FQNEAQ (reference sequence). This chain's CDR3 is CASSSGAFSGETQYF. The CDR3 DNA reads as TGTGCCAGCAGCAGCGGCGCGTTTTCGGGAGAGACCCAGTACTTC.

The chain carries TRBV18 and TRBJ1-4; 9 bases fit TRBD1. The germline CDR1 and CDR2 sequences are KGHSH and LQKENI. The CDR3 contains 15 residues. Losses at the gene ends were 5 bases for V and 7 bases for J; bases not matched to a gene: 8. The CDR3 DNA is TGTGCCAGCTCATATCCCGGGACAGGGCGTGAAAAACTGTTTTTT. Amino acid sequence: CASSYPGTGREKLFF.

This clone occurred once. The V and J genes are TRBV19 and TRBJ1-4; D unclear. Germline V gives CDR1 LNHDA, CDR2 SQIVND (reference sequence). The CDR3 spans 15 residues. Trimming took off 4 bases at V and 8 bases at J, with 17 bases between the two ends. The CDR3 is CASSTTRVGVEKLFF. CDR3 in DNA: TGTGCCAGTAGTACAACTAGAGTCGGAGTAGAAAAACTGTTTTTT. The variable domain in full, with the rest retrieved from reference TRBV19 and TRBJ1-4, is DGGITQSPKYLFRKEGQNVTLSCEQNLNHDAMYWYRQDPGQGLRLIYYSQIVNDFQKGDIAEGYSVSREKKESFPLTVTSAQKNPTAFYLCASSTTRVGVEKLFFGSGTQLSVL.

On this clone itself: Within the sample, other DNA sequences also encode this same CDR3. This CDR3 is CASSLQVPNTEAFF. CDR3 DNA: TGCGCCAGCAGCTTGCAGGTTCCGAACACTGAAGCTTTCTTT. The V gene is TRBV5-1, the J gene TRBJ1-1; no clear D gene. V was cut by 1 base and J by 1 base, with 8 bases left in between. Germline-derived CDR1 and CDR2 are SGHRS and YFSETQ. CDR3 length: 14 amino acids.

The rearrangement joins TRBV2 to TRBJ2-7, with 7 nucleotides matching TRBD1. This CDR3 spans 14 amino acids. Germline-derived CDR1 and CDR2 are SNHLY and FYNNEI. V gave up 4 bases and J gave up 3 bases; unmatched junction bases: 6. CDR3 bases: TGTGCCAGCAGTGCGGGCAGGGGGATCTACGAGCAGTACTTC. Translation gives CASSAGRGIYEQYF.

V gene TRBV2 combines with J gene TRBJ2-2, with a tentative D call TRBD2 (6 bases). V was cut by 0 bases and J by 8 bases, with 7 bases left in between. Germline V gives CDR1 SNHLY, CDR2 FYNNEI. The CDR3 extends over 13 amino acids. The CDR3 spells CASSEAGGGELFF. In nucleotides, the CDR3 is TGTGCCAGCAGTGAAGCGGGAGGAGGGGAGCTGTTTTTT.

The J gene is TRBJ2-7, the V gene TRBV19, with D perhaps TRBD2 (5 bases). The CDR3 extends over 15 amino acids. CDR1 and CDR2 (germline): LNHDA, SQIVND (reference sequence). Trimming left V 0 bases short and J 1 base short, with 10 bases between. As DNA, the CDR3 is TGTGCCAGTAGTATAGATCTCGGGGTATCCTACGAGCAGTACTTC. Translating it yields CASSIDLGVSYEQYF.